This TCR beta chain stems from a study of radiation and T cells in renal cell carcinoma. In germline, CDR1 is SSHAT, CDR2 FNYEAQ (reference sequence). The CDR3 length is 14 residues. The time point is: blood 4 weeks post-SBRT, at nephrectomy. Sample treatment: 15 Gy SBRT to primary tumor, nephrectomy 4 weeks later. Nephrectomy followed 15 Gy stereotactic body radiation by 4 weeks. The table came from immunoSEQ multiplex PCR; TCRdb's copy has only in-frame clones and leaves some out. The sample lists tens of thousands of clones; over 80% were seen once. Concerning this clone itself: A junction boundary mismatches the germline segment, possibly from a read error.

The chain uses TRBV7-7 and TRBJ2-3; tentatively, D is TRBD2 (6 bases). This clonotype was obtained from a man aged 45 to 65 with renal cell carcinoma. This material consisted of blood, taken from a patient whose treatment included radiotherapy and nephrectomy. The CDR3 nucleotides are TGTGCTAGCAGCTTAGGGGAGGGCACAGATACGCAGTATTTT. The encoded protein is CASSLGEGTDTQYF. Full variable domain (outside the CDR3, taken from reference TRBV7-7 and TRBJ2-3): GAGVSQSPRYKVTKRGQDVTLRCDPISSHATLYWYQQALGQGPEFLTYFNYEAQPDKSGLPSDRFSAERPEGSISTLTIQRTEQRDSAMYRCASSLGEGTDTQYFGPGTRLTVL.